This TCR beta chain was documented in a study of T cell repertoires and HLA-DP antigens (dated by TCRdb to about 2018). A note on the overall study: The study used an in vitro model of CD4+ T cell alloreactivity against allogeneic HLA-DP presented by transduced HeLa cells. Average DNA input was about 220 ng for sorted CD137+CD4+ samples, compared with about 1.2 ug for pre-culture CD4+ samples. The three donors were two male and one female, with ages ranging from the 18-to-29 to the 60-to-69 age band. The two alloantigens modelled structurally similar versus dissimilar alloantigens, differing from self at one and 9 to 11 peptide-binding groove amino acids, respectively. Study-wide findings and limitations: Clones undetected before culture had an average cumulative frequency of roughly 35% against one allele versus about 50% against the other. The study was limited by having just a few donors, by relying on a non-physiological HeLa antigen-presenting system, and by using total CD4+ cells as responders. The naive and memory CD4+ repertoires were not analysed as separate populations. Sorted CD137+ cells showed similar clonality against both alloantigens, at 0.35 to 0.4, which was much higher than the approximately 0.044 seen in pre-culture samples.

Looking up the germline V gene yields CDR1 SGHRS and CDR2 YFSETQ. V ends up 4 bases short and J 9 bases short, with an unmatched junction base count of 3. CDR3 length: 13 amino acids, cysteine to phenylalanine. Only the CDR3 part of the read is kept: 39 bases, read in frame from the first base. Magnetic bead negative selection was used to isolate untouched CD4+ T cells from Ficoll-separated PBMC, with an average purity of roughly 98%. Magnetic beads were used to isolate untouched CD4+ T cells from Ficoll-separated PBMC, giving roughly 98% purity with negligible CD8+ contamination. Peripheral blood mononuclear cells came from the buffy coats of three healthy blood donors. All three donors were CMV seronegative. Genomic DNA was extracted with the DNeasy Blood & Tissue Kit. TCRB sequencing was performed on genomic DNA from sorted CD137+CD4+ cells and pre-culture CD4+ baseline samples from each subject.

The immunoSEQ multiplex PCR, with forward primers for 54 TRBV segments and reverse primers for 13 TRBJ segments, was used to amplify TCRB CDR3 regions. Deep resolution, with a target of approximately 180,000 T cell genomes, was applied to the sequencing of pre-culture CD4+ samples. Amplicons were sequenced on an Illumina HiSeq System, producing 87 bp reads covering the CDR3. The original pipeline was this. Reads were corrected for PCR and sequencing errors, and CDR3 regions were defined by alignment to IMGT reference sequences. Synthetic template pools were used to estimate the numbers of templates and unique rearrangements. Clonality was computed by subtracting Pielou's evenness from 1. The Daley-Smith estimator was used to estimate richness. Morisita's index was used to measure repertoire overlap. A clone counted as low-abundance if it appeared in cultured samples but went undetected in the pre-culture repertoire of the same donor. The clones in this table, taken by TCRdb from immuneACCESS, are in-frame only. Not every clone is retained; where verified, under half of the shortfall comes from an unresolved V gene, and the cause of the rest is unknown. Clonal size and the V and J genes are those of that table, whereas D and trimming came from the DNA. The table for this sample lists 55,000 to 80,000 clones; about 82% of them were counted only once. 1.6% of the sample is taken by the ten largest.

Worth noting for this clone: The antigen it recognizes is unknown. Qualities for individual bases were not recorded, and no much larger clone is one base off.

The sample taken for sequencing was CD4+ T cells from PBMCs. The V gene is TRBV5-1 and the J gene is TRBJ1-6; 8 nucleotides in the junction match TRBD1. This sequence originates from a man between 60 and 75 years old in good health and CMV-seronegative. The CDR3 is CASSPDRASPLHF. The sequenced DNA is TGCGCCAGCAGCCCGGACAGGGCTTCACCCCTCCACTTT.